This T cell receptor beta chain was observed in a study of blood T cell repertoires in COVID-19. Study summary: Sites in the United States, Italy and Spain provided acute and convalescent COVID-19 samples. Sample material is recorded as cDNA or gDNA derived from T cells, B-cell-depleted T cells, or PBMCs.

In its sample, this clone was seen once. From germline, CDR1 is SGHTA and CDR2 FQGNSA. The CDR3 is 16 amino acids. Unmatched junction bases numbered 5, after V lost 0 bases and J lost 5 bases. Authors' processing steps: Reference gene primer amplification gave estimated nucleated cell counts. Clones were read by immunoSEQ multiplex PCR, and TCRdb kept only the in-frame ones, dropping some. That table furnishes V, J and clone size, whereas the DNA furnished D and trimming. The sample yields 300,000 to 350,000 clones, 91% seen once. The source is a woman aged 18-29 years who had recovered from COVID-19. This chain links TRBV7-2 with TRBJ2-1, with 9 positions matching TRBD2. Sequences were obtained from peripheral blood. The CDR3 DNA follows: TGTGCCAGCAGCTTAGCGTTGCTAGCGGGAAACAATGAGCAGTTCTTC. Amino acid sequence: CASSLALLAGNNEQFF.